This T cell receptor beta chain was recovered during a study of T cells in Graves' hyperthyroidism and ophthalmopathy. General study findings and limits: The model identified upcoming ophthalmopathy a median approximately six months ahead of onset.

The germline CDR1 and CDR2 sequences are LGHDT and YNNKEL (reference sequence). This CDR3 is built from 14 residues. From RNA transcripts, TCR beta CDR3 regions were amplified. First-round RT-PCR with HTBI primers amplified the TCR CDR3 region. MiXCR, applied by TCRdb to the multiplex PCR reads, yields one record per CDR3 protein. Here the sample spans 250,000 to 300,000 distinct CDR3 sequences, around 13% being singletons. Absence of ophthalmopathy progression within 18 months defined stable Graves' hyperthyroidism. In patients aged 18 to 65, hyperthyroidism was newly diagnosed, with duration under 2 months. As for this clonotype: Its antigen is undetermined. Since a much larger clone is just one base distant, this may be a read error.

The chain joins TRBV3-1 to TRBJ2-1, with D perhaps TRBD2 (8 bases). The TCR comes from a middle-aged woman with Graves' hyperthyroidism. Sequenced: blood. DNA of the CDR3: TGTACCAGCCGACAGGGTCTAGCGGGCCATGAGCAGTTCTTC. It codes for CTSRQGLAGHEQFF.